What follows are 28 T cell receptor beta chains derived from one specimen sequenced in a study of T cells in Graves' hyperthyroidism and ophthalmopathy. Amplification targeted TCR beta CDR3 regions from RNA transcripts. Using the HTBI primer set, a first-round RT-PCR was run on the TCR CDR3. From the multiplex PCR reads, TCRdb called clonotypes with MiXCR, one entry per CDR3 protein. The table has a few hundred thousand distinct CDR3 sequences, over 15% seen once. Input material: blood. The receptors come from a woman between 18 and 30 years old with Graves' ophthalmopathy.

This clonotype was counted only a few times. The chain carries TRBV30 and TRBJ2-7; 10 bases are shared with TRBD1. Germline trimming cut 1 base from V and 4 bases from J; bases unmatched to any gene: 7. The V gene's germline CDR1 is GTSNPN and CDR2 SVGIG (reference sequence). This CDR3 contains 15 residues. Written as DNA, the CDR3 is TGTGCCTGGAGTGCCCACCCGGACAGGGGGTACGAGCAGTACTTC. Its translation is CAWSAHPDRGYEQYF.

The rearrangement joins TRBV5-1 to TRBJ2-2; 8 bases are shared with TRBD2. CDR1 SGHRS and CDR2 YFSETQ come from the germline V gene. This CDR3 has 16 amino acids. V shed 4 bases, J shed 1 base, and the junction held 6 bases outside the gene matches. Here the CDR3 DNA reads TGCGCCAGCAGCCCCGGGAGGGGGAAGAACACCGGGGAGCTGTTTTTT. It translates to CASSPGRGKNTGELFF.

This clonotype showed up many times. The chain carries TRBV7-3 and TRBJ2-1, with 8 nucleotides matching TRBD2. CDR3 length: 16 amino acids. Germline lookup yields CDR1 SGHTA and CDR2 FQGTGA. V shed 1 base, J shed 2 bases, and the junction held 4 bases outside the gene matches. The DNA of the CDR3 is TGTGCCAGCAGCTTAATCGAGCGGGAGACCTACAATGAGCAGTTCTTC. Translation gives CASSLIERETYNEQFF.

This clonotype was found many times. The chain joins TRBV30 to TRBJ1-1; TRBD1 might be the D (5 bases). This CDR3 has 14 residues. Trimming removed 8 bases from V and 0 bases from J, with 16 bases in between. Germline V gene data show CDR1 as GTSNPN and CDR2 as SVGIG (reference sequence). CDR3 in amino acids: CAGRDARMNTEAFF. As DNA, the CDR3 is TGTGCCGGACGGGACGCCCGGATGAACACTGAAGCTTTCTTT.

Written as DNA, the CDR3 is TGTGCCAGCACCCCTAGCGGGGGGGCGGGGGAGACCCAGTACTTC. It specifies CASTPSGGAGETQYF. The V gene is TRBV11-2, the J gene TRBJ2-5; the match to TRBD2 covers 12 bases. V shed 7 bases and J 5 bases; nucleotides not matched to a gene: 8. CDR1 is SGHAT, CDR2 FQNNGV, per germline. The CDR3 is 15 residues long.

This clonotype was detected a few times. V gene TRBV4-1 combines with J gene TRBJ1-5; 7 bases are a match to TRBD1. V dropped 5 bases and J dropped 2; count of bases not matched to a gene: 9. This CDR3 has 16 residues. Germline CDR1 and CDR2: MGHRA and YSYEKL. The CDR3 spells CASSTGDLLRNQPQHF. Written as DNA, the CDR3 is TGCGCCAGCAGCACAGGGGACCTCCTTCGCAATCAGCCCCAGCATTTT.

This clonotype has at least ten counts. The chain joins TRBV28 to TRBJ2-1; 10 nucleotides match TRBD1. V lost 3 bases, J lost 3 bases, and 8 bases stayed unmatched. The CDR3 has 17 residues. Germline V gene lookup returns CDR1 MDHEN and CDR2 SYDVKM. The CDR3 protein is CASSLIGWTGGYNEQFF. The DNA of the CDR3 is TGTGCCAGCAGTTTGATTGGGTGGACAGGGGGCTACAATGAGCAGTTCTTC.

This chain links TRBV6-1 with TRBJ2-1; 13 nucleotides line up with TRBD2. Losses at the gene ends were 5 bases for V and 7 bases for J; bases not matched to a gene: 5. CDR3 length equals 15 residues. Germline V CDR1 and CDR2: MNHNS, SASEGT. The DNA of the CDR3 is TGTGCCAGCAGTAGGACTAGCGGGAGTTCTAATGAGCAGTTCTTC. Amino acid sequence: CASSRTSGSSNEQFF.

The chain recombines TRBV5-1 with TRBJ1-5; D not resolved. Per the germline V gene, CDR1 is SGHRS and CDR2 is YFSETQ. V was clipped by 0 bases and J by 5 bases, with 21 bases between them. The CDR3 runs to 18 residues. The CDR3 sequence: CASSLEGFVREIDQPQHF. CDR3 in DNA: TGCGCCAGCAGCTTGGAAGGTTTCGTAAGGGAAATAGATCAGCCCCAGCATTTT.

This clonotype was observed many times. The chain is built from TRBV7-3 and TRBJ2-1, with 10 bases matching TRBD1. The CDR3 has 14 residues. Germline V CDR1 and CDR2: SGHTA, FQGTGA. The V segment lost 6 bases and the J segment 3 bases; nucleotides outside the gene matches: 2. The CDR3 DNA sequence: TGTGCCAGCAGTAGGACAGGGGGCTACAATGAGCAGTTCTTC. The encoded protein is CASSRTGGYNEQFF.

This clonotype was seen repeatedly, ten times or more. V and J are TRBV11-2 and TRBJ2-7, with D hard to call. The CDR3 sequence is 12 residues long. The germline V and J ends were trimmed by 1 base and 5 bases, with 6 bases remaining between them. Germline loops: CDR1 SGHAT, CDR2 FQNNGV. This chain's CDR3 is CASSLGFHEQYF. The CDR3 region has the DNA TGTGCCAGCAGCTTAGGCTTCCACGAGCAGTACTTC.

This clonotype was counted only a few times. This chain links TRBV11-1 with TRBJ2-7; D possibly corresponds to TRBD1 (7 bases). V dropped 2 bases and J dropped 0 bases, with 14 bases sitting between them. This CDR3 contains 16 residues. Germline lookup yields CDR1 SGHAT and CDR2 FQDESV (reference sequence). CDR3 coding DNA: TGTGCCAGCAGCTTATCGGGCGGGGACAGCTCCTACGAGCAGTACTTC. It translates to CASSLSGGDSSYEQYF.

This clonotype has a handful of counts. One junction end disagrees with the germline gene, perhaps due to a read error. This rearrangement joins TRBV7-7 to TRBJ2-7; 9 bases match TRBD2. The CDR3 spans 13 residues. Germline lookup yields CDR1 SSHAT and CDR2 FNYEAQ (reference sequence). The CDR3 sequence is CASSLVRGGEQYF. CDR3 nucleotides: TGTGCTAGCAGCTTAGTGCGGGGGGGCGAGCAGTACTTC.

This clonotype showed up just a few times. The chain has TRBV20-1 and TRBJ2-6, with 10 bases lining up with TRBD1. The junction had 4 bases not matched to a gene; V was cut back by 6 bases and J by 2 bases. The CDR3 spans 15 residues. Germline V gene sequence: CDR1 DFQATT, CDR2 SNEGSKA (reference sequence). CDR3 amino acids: CSAGTGAAGANVLTF. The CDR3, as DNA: TGCAGTGCCGGGACAGGGGCAGCTGGGGCCAACGTCCTGACTTTC.

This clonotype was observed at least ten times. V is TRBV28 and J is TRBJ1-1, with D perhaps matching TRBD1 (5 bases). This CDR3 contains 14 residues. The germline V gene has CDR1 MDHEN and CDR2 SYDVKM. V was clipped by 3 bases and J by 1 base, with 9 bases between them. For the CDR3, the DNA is TGTGCCAGCAGTTTCTGGGGGGAGAACACTGAAGCTTTCTTT. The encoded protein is CASSFWGENTEAFF.

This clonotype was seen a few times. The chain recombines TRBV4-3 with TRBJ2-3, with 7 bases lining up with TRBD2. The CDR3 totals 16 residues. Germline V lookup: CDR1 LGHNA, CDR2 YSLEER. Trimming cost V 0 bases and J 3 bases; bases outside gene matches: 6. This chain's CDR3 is CASSQDAGTKTDTQYF. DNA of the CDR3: TGCGCCAGCAGCCAAGACGCCGGGACTAAAACAGATACGCAGTATTTT.

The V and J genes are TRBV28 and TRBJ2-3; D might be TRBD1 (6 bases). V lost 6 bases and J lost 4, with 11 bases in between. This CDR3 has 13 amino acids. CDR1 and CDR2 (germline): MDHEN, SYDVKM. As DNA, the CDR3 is TGTGCCAGCAGCGAGGACAGCCCAGATACGCAGTATTTT. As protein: CASSEDSPDTQYF.

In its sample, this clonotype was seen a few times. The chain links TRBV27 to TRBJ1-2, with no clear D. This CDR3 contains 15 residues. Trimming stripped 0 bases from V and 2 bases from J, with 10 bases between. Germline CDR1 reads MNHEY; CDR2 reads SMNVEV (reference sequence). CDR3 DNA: TGTGCCAGCAGTTTATCGGCCACGGGGAACTATGGCTACACCTTC. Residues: CASSLSATGNYGYTF.

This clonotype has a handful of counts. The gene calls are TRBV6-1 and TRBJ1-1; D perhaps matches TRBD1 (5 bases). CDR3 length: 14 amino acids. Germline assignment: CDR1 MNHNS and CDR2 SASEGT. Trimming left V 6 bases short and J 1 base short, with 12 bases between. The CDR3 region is CASRDGQPNTEAFF. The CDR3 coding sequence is TGTGCCAGCAGGGATGGACAACCGAACACTGAAGCTTTCTTT.

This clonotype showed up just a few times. The CDR3, as DNA: TGCGCCAGCAGGGCGGTAAACACCGGGGAGCTGTTTTTT. It yields the protein CASRAVNTGELFF. V gene TRBV4-1 combines with J gene TRBJ2-2, with D unresolved. Trimming cost V 6 bases and J 2 bases, with 7 bases left between them. Germline CDR1 is MGHRA and CDR2 is YSYEKL. The CDR3 totals 13 residues.

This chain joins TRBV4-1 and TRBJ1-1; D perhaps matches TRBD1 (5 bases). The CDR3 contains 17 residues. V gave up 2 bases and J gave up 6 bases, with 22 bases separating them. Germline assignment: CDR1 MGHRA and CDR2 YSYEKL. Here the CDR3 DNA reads TGCGCCAGCAGCCAATTTGGCCAGGGTGGTGGTGTCGCTGAAGCTTTCTTT. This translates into CASSQFGQGGGVAEAFF.

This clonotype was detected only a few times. The CDR3 DNA is TGCGCCAGCAGCTCCGGACAGAGGAATGAAAAACTGTTTTTT. Its protein product is CASSSGQRNEKLFF. The chain employs TRBV5-1 and TRBJ1-4; TRBD1 is a possible D gene (6 bases). This CDR3 comprises 14 residues. Germline CDR1 SGHRS, CDR2 YFSETQ. V lost 3 bases, J lost 5 bases, and 11 bases lay in between.

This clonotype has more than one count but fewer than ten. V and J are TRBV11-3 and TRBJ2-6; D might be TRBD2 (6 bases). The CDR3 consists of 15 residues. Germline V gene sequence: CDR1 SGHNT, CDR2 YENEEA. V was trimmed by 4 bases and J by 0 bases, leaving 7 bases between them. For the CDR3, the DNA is TGTGCCAGCAGCTCCGGGGGCTCTGGGGCCAACGTCCTGACTTTC. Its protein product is CASSSGGSGANVLTF.

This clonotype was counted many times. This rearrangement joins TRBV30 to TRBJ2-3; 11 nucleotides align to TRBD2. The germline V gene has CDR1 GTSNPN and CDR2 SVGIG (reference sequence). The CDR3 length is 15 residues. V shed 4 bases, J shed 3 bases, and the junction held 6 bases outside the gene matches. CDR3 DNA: TGTGCCTGGACTAAGGGACTAGCGGCTACAGATACGCAGTATTTT. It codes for CAWTKGLAATDTQYF.

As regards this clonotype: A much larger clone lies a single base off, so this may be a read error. CDR3 sequence: CAWATTPSSGNTIYF. CDR3 DNA sequence: TGTGCCTGGGCGACCACGCCGTCGAGTGGAAACACCATATATTTT. J is TRBJ1-3 and V is TRBV30; D remains ambiguous. The V end lost 5 bases, the J end lost 3 bases, and 17 bases lay between the germline ends. CDR1 is GTSNPN and CDR2 is SVGIG in the germline V gene (reference sequence). The CDR3 is 15 amino acids.

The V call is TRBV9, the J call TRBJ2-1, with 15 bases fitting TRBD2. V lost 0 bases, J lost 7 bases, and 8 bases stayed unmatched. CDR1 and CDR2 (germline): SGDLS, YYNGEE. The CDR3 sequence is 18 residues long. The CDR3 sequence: CASSVEVEGTSGRNEQFF. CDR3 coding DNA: TGTGCCAGCAGCGTAGAGGTGGAAGGGACTAGCGGGAGGAATGAGCAGTTCTTC.

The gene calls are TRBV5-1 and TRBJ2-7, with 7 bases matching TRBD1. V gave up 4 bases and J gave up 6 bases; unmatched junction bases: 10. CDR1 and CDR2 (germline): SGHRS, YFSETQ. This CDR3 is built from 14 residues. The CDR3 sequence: CASSTSLDRAEQYF. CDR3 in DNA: TGCGCCAGCAGCACGTCCCTTGACAGGGCCGAGCAGTACTTC.

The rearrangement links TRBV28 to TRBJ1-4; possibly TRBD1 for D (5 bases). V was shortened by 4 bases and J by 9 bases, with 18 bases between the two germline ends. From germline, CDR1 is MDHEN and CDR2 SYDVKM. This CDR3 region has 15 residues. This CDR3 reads CASSSSTAGKKKLFF. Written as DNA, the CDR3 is TGTGCCAGCAGTTCCTCGACAGCGGGGAAGAAAAAACTGTTTTTT.